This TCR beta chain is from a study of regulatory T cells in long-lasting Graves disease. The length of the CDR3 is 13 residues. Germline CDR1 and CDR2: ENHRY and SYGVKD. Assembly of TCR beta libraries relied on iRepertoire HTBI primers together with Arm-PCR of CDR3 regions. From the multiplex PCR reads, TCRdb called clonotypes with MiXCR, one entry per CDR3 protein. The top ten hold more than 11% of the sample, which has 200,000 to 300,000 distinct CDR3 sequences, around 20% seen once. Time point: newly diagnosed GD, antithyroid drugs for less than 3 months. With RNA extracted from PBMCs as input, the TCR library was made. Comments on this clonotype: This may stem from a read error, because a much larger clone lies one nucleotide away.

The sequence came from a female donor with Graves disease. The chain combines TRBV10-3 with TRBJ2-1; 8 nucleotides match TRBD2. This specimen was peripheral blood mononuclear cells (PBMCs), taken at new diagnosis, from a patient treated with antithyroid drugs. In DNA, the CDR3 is TGTGCCACCCTAGCGGGTACCTACAATGAGCAGCTCTTC. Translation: CATLAGTYNEQLF.